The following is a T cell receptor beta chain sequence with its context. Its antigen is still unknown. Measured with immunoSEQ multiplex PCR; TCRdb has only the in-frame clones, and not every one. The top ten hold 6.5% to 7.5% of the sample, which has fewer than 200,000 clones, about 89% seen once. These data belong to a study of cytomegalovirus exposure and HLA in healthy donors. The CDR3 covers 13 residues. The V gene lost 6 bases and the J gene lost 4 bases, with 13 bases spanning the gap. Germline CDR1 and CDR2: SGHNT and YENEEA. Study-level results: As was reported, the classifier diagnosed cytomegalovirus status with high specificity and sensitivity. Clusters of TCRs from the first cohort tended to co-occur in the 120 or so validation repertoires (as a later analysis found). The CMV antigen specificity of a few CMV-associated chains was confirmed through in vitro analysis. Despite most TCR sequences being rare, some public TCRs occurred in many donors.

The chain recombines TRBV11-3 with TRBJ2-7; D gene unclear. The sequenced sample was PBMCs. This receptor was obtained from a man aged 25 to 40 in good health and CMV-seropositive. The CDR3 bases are TGTGCCAGCAGTCCCACCGTTAATTACGAGCAGTACTTC. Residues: CASSPTVNYEQYF.